The rows below give T cell receptor beta chains drawn from one sample of a study of regulatory T cells in long-lasting Graves disease. From the multiplex PCR reads, TCRdb called clonotypes with MiXCR, one entry per CDR3 protein. This repertoire shows 500,000 to 700,000 distinct CDR3 sequences, around 30% found once; its top ten account for about two fifths. The sequencing here drew on peripheral blood mononuclear cells (PBMCs), taken when the disease was refractory, from a patient treated with antithyroid drugs. The receptors derive from a female donor with Graves disease. Both conserved end residues are part of each CDR3. Each record gives: J gene, V gene, CDR3 protein.

>TRBJ2-7|TRBV28
CASRGGGYENEQYF
>TRBJ2-7|TRBV25-1
CSSSALISEQYF
>TRBJ1-2|TRBV29-1
CSVIADYGYTF
>TRBJ1-2|TRBV25-1
CASSEEGFYGYTF
>TRBJ1-1|TRBV7-9
CASSLGAGEAFF
>TRBJ1-2|TRBV3-1
CASSQLPGQGFYGYTF
>TRBJ2-5|TRBV27
CASSPVGTASATQYF
>TRBJ2-5|TRBV20-1
CSAGDGGGVRETQYF
>TRBJ2-1|TRBV6-2/TRBV6-3
CASSYAGGPYNEQFF
>TRBJ2-1|TRBV28
CASSSRGSAYNEQFF
>TRBJ2-7|TRBV14
CASSQVVGSRNEQYF
>TRBJ2-7|TRBV19
CASSGMAYEQYF
>TRBJ1-2|TRBV28
CASSLAPHYGYTF
>TRBJ2-2|TRBV11-2
CASSFGGFGELFF
>TRBJ1-1|TRBV6-9
CASSYYAGGALSSWNTEAFF
>TRBJ2-7|TRBV12-5
CASGFETSGGLLPYEQYF
>TRBJ1-6|TRBV19
CASSIAGSNSPLHF
>TRBJ1-1|TRBV29-1
CSGGTGGTEAFF
>TRBJ2-1|TRBV12-5
CASGAAGIAYNEQFF
>TRBJ1-1|TRBV3-1
CASSEWGNTEAFF
>TRBJ2-6|TRBV27
CASSSGQGWAGANVLTF
>TRBJ1-1|TRBV7-3
CASSPMLRERGTEAFF